Here is one T cell receptor beta chain with its context. Its specificity is not known. This sample was taken from a study of shared clonotypes between healthy human individuals. Study observations and caveats: Rarefaction exposed incomplete sorted-subset sequencing despite large depth. Generally, naive subsets came out with larger estimated richness than memory subsets.

Splitting of CD4+ cells produced CD45RA+ naive and CD45RA-negative memory subsets. The V end lost 5 bases, the J end lost 2 bases, and 7 bases lay between the germline ends. This CDR3 has 13 residues. Germline V lookup: CDR1 SGHAT, CDR2 FQNNGV. In the authors' methods: ImmunoSEQ supplied junction-only sequences lacking quality scores, so filtering was different. Method: immunoSEQ multiplex PCR; TCRdb's copy keeps in-frame clones and lacks some. D and trimming were read from the DNA, whereas the V and J calls and clone size are those reported in that table. The data show 2 million to 2.5 million clones, around 90% seen once.

The material sequenced was naive CD4+ T cells from PBMCs. The subset denotes: CD45RA+ positively selected. The source is a man younger than 35 in good health. Some clones in this sample may be carry-over from other donors' samples. This chain links TRBV11-2 with TRBJ1-5; D not certain. This CDR3 is CASSPSRNQPQHF. CDR3 in DNA: TGTGCCAGCAGCCCCTCTCGCAATCAGCCCCAGCATTTT.